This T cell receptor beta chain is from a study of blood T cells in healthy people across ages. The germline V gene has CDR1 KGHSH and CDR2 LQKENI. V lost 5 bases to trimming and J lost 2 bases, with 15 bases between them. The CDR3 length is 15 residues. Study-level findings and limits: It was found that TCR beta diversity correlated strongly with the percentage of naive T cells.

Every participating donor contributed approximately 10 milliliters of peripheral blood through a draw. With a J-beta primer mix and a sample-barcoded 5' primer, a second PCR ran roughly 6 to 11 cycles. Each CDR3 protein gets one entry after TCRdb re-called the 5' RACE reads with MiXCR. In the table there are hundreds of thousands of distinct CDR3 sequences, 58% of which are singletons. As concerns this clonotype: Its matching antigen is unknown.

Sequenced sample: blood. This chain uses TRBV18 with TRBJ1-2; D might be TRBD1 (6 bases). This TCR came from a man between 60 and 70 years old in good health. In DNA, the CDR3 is TGTGCCAGCTCAGAGTCTGCAGGGGAGAACTATGGCTACACCTTC. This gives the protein CASSESAGENYGYTF.